This TCR beta chain came from a study of blood T cell repertoires in COVID-19. Study-level information: Acute and convalescent COVID-19 specimens originated in the United States, Italy and Spain. In each case, the material was cDNA or gDNA derived from T cells, B-cell-depleted T cells, or PBMCs.

Source study methods: Estimated nucleated cell counts came from reference gene primer amplification. Sequencing used immunoSEQ multiplex PCR; TCRdb keeps in-frame clones, though not all of them. V, J and clone size were drawn from that table, and D and trimming were deduced from the DNA. Seen here are about 180,000 clones, nearly 80% observed once, and the top ten hold about 28%. The CDR3 loop spans 14 amino acids. Trimming cost V 3 bases and J 6 bases; bases outside gene matches: 6. Germline V gene lookup returns CDR1 LNHDA and CDR2 SQIVND (reference sequence). The TCR comes from a woman aged 65 to 85 with acute or convalescent COVID-19. The sequenced sample consisted of peripheral blood. V gene TRBV19 combines with J gene TRBJ2-7; TRBD1 agrees at 9 bases. As DNA, the CDR3 is TGTGCCAGTAGTATCGACAGGGGGTATGGCGAGCAGTACTTC. This translates into CASSIDRGYGEQYF.